The rows below give T cell receptor beta chains drawn from one sample of a study of CD8+CD57+ T cells in acquired aplastic anemia. MiXCR was run by TCRdb on the reads, yielding one entry per CDR3 protein. Found here are roughly 280,000 distinct CDR3 sequences, approximately 60% of them singletons; the top ten hold roughly 1.2%. Material for sequencing was sorted CD4+, CD8+, or CD8+CD57+ T cells (not recorded which) from PBMCs. All receptors come from a human donor with aplastic anemia. The CDR3 runs from the conserved cysteine through the conserved F or W.

J	V	CDR3
TRBJ1-4	TRBV20-1	CSARGTGGFYNEKLFF
TRBJ2-7	TRBV20-1	CSMVLLGRPGALYEQYF
TRBJ1-6	TRBV12-5	CARGKNRELAYNSPLHF
TRBJ2-1	TRBV7-2	CASSLAAGVEQFF
TRBJ2-2	TRBV10-3	CAISTPGLAANTGELFF
TRBJ1-5	TRBV7-8	CASSKGALGQPQHF
TRBJ1-6	TRBV19	CASSIGDRVAYNSPLHF
TRBJ2-3	TRBV7-9	CASRSTSDTQYF
TRBJ2-1	TRBV7-9	CASSFYICSASGTSGSYNEQFF
TRBJ2-1	TRBV6-5	CASRAMVSSNEQFF
TRBJ2-1	TRBV28	CASSLFTGWGERFF
TRBJ1-2	TRBV5-1	CASSLAGGSRDGYTF
TRBJ1-3	TRBV9	CASSVGVSGNTIYF
TRBJ2-7	TRBV12-3/TRBV12-4	CASSLRDRGTEQYF
TRBJ2-1	TRBV7-6	CASSLSTYNEQFF
TRBJ2-2	TRBV5-1	CASSLDRPNTGELFF
TRBJ2-2	TRBV7-3	CASSPPGLVPTGELFF
TRBJ1-2	TRBV2	CASSPSRQGLYGYTF
TRBJ1-5	TRBV7-9	CASSATEGRAAQHF
TRBJ2-7	TRBV20-1	CSAKGLAGSSYEQYF
TRBJ2-5	TRBV7-9	CASSPALKEAQYF
TRBJ1-6	TRBV5-1	CASSPDRAGSPLHF
TRBJ2-1	TRBV7-8	CASSSSEGNEQFF
TRBJ2-1	TRBV24-1	CATSDFQGHEQFF
TRBJ2-2	TRBV5-1	CASSPGVTSDTGELFF
TRBJ1-1	TRBV7-9	CASSRATNTEAFF
TRBJ2-3	TRBV20-1	CSAKPSLVPDTQYF
TRBJ2-7	TRBV14	CASSRDRGGEQYF
TRBJ1-2	TRBV29-1	CSARGGTLIYGYTF
TRBJ2-7	TRBV9	CASSLGLADYEQYF
TRBJ2-5	TRBV6-6	CASSLTAGGIQETQYF
TRBJ2-2	TRBV7-9	CASSTQGTRELFF
TRBJ2-5	TRBV2	CASSLRGGPIQETQYF
TRBJ1-2	TRBV3-1	CASSPRDTLYGYTF
TRBJ2-3	TRBV7-9	CASSIRGRGGGTDTQYF
TRBJ1-6	TRBV12-5	CASGLEMGRPDRGSSYNSPLHF
TRBJ2-3	TRBV14	CASSQGRRQGKETQYF
TRBJ1-5	TRBV19	CASSSGPAGVTQPQHF
TRBJ1-2	TRBV20-1	CSAGDTANYGYTF
TRBJ1-5	TRBV28	CASSSRLVQPQHF
TRBJ2-2	TRBV10-3	CATREDSLFTGELFF
TRBJ1-4	TRBV7-8	CASSFGFGRRDEKLFF
TRBJ2-5	TRBV24-1	CATSYTKGETQYF
TRBJ1-5	TRBV4-1	CASSQDPGSRPQHF
TRBJ2-3	TRBV10-3	CAISDFGGDTDTQYF
TRBJ2-1	TRBV24-1	CATSDSGATSYNEQFF
TRBJ2-1	TRBV15	CATSRVIVAGWSYNEQFF
TRBJ2-2	TRBV19	CASSPLRTNANTGELFF
TRBJ1-2	TRBV20-1	CSARRQDSYGYTF
TRBJ1-1	TRBV4-1	CASSQAGMNTEAFF
TRBJ1-1	TRBV2	CASSEELGPNTEAFF
TRBJ2-7	TRBV7-6	CASSKSGGSSYEQYF
TRBJ1-6	TRBV7-8	CASSLAGGWAPLHF
TRBJ2-1	TRBV12-3/TRBV12-4	CASSPRASAYNEQFF
TRBJ2-5	TRBV20-1	CSASSPGEVLETQYF